The next 25 T cell receptor beta chains were all read from a single sample in a study of spatial heterogeneity in lung cancer. Sample time point: sample taken at primary tumor resection. Whole RNA came from tumor, nontumor lung or frozen PBMC and was sequenced without being sorted. Via MiXCR, TCRdb re-called the 5' RACE reads, giving one row per CDR3 protein. This table has approximately 4,900 distinct CDR3 sequences, 16% appearing once. The specimen comprised PBMCs, sampled at surgery. These receptors were obtained from a male donor with early-stage non-small cell lung cancer.

This clonotype was seen many times. The chain links TRBV6-1 to TRBJ1-4, with TRBD1 identical over 12 bases. The CDR3 has 20 residues. The V gene end was trimmed by 2 bases and the J gene end by 3 bases; junction bases not matched to a gene: 13. CDR1 and CDR2 (germline): MNHNS, SASEGT. DNA of the CDR3: TGTGCCAGCAGTGAATCTTACCGGGACAGGGGGCTATCGGCTAATGAAAAACTGTTTTTT. Protein: CASSESYRDRGLSANEKLFF.

This clonotype was detected ten times or more. The V call is TRBV10-3, the J call TRBJ2-7; maybe TRBD2 (7 bases). Germline V lookup: CDR1 ENHRY, CDR2 SYGVKD. The CDR3 is made up of 15 amino acids. V lost 6 bases, J lost 2 bases, and 17 bases lay in between. The CDR3 is CAISPRGAGAYEQYF. The CDR3 nucleotides read TGTGCCATCAGCCCCCGGGGGGCGGGGGCCTACGAGCAGTACTTC.

Relative to its sample, this clonotype is medium-sized. The rearrangement links TRBV9 to TRBJ2-3; possible D gene TRBD1, 5 bases. The CDR3 consists of 12 residues. The ends were cut back, 2 bases at V and 7 bases at J, with 8 bases in the middle. Germline values: CDR1 SGDLS, CDR2 YYNGEE. Here the CDR3 reads CASSVTGYTQYF. CDR3 DNA sequence: TGTGCCAGCAGCGTCACAGGTTATACGCAGTATTTT.

The chain is built from TRBV7-6 and TRBJ2-7; 15 bases fit TRBD2. The CDR3 contains 17 residues. Per germline, CDR1 SGHVS and CDR2 FNYEAQ. V was pared by 1 base and J by 2 bases, with 3 bases of the junction left unmatched. The DNA for the CDR3 is TGTGCCAGCAGCTTAGGCGGACTAGCGGGGGGGCCCTACGAGCAGTACTTC. This codes for CASSLGGLAGGPYEQYF. The complete variable domain, with remaining parts taken from reference TRBV7-6 and TRBJ2-7, reads GAGVSQSPRYKVTKRGQDVALRCDPISGHVSLYWYRQALGQGPEFLTYFNYEAQQDKSGLPNDRFSAERPEGSISTLTIQRTEQRDSAMYRCASSLGGLAGGPYEQYFGPGTRLTVT.

This clonotype is large (0.1 to 1%) in the sample. The chain recombines TRBV12-3 or TRBV12-4 with TRBJ1-4, with D maybe TRBD1 (6 bases). Trimming took 4 bases from V and 8 from J, leaving 11 bases between them. This CDR3 comprises 13 residues. CDR3 loop: CASSSTGGEKLFF. The CDR3 nucleotides read TGTGCCAGCAGTTCGACCGGGGGCGAAAAACTGTTTTTT.

This clonotype is labeled medium-sized. The J gene is TRBJ1-1, the V gene TRBV30; no definite D call. V lost 5 bases and J lost 2, with 6 bases in between. This CDR3 spans 11 amino acids. From germline, CDR1 is GTSNPN and CDR2 SVGIG (reference sequence). The chain's CDR3 is CAWSRNTEAFF. The CDR3 nucleotides are TGTGCCTGGTCCCGTAACACTGAAGCTTTCTTT.

This clonotype was seen ten or more times. The chain uses TRBV25-1 and TRBJ2-5, with 8 bases that match TRBD1. The CDR3 length is 14 residues. V dropped 5 bases and J dropped 4; count of bases not matched to a gene: 6. Germline V gene sequence: CDR1 MGHDK, CDR2 SYGVNS. CDR3 DNA: TGTGCCAGCAGTAACGCAGGGGGCCGAGAGACCCAGTACTTC. Protein sequence: CASSNAGGRETQYF. The whole variable domain, filled in from reference TRBV25-1 and TRBJ2-5, reads EADIYQTPRYLVIGTGKKITLECSQTMGHDKMYWYQQDPGMELHLIHYSYGVNSTEKGDLSSESTVSRIRTEHFPLTLESARPSHTSQYLCASSNAGGRETQYFGPGTRLLVL.

This clonotype qualifies as medium-sized. Here the CDR3 reads CASRRRQDSNQPQHF. CDR3 nucleotide sequence: TGTGCCAGCAGGAGACGACAGGATAGCAATCAGCCCCAGCATTTT. The chain links TRBV7-9 to TRBJ1-5, with a weak D call TRBD1 (6 bases). CDR1 SEHNR and CDR2 FQNEAQ come from the germline V gene (reference sequence). The V and J ends lost 6 bases and 0 bases respectively, with 12 bases between them. This CDR3 contains 15 residues.

The chain carries TRBV27 and TRBJ2-2; 7 nucleotides agree with TRBD2. The CDR3 runs to 15 residues. After removal of 7 bases from V and 4 bases from J, the junction contained 9 bases not matched to a gene. Germline V gene lookup returns CDR1 MNHEY and CDR2 SMNVEV (reference sequence). CDR3 region: CASISRGRSTGELFF. As DNA, the CDR3 is TGTGCCAGCATATCGCGGGGGAGGAGCACCGGGGAGCTGTTTTTT.

This clonotype is medium-sized (0.01 to 0.1%) by share. This rearrangement joins TRBV27 to TRBJ2-2, with D possibly matching TRBD2 (5 bases). This CDR3 region has 15 residues. V was pared by 3 bases and J by 0 bases, with 8 bases between. CDR1 is MNHEY and CDR2 is SMNVEV in the germline V gene (reference sequence). CDR3 residues: CASSFSGANTGELFF. The CDR3 DNA reads as TGTGCCAGCAGTTTTTCCGGGGCGAACACCGGGGAGCTGTTTTTT.

This clonotype is judged medium-sized. This chain links TRBV20-1 with TRBJ2-2; the D gene is possibly TRBD1 (5 bases). Germline V gene data show CDR1 as DFQATT and CDR2 as SNEGSKA (reference sequence). The V end lost 1 base, the J end lost 0 bases, and 12 bases lay between the germline ends. This CDR3 contains 16 residues. The CDR3 coding sequence is TGCAGTGCTAGAGCCCCTGAGACAGCGAACACCGGGGAGCTGTTTTTT. As protein: CSARAPETANTGELFF.

Judged by abundance, this clonotype is medium-sized (0.01 to 0.1%). The chain joins TRBV7-9 to TRBJ2-7, with D possibly TRBD1 on 5 matching bases. Deletions cut 1 base from V and 3 bases from J, with 10 bases between. The CDR3 consists of 14 residues. Germline CDR1 SEHNR, CDR2 FQNEAQ (reference sequence). DNA of the CDR3: TGTGCCAGCAGCTTAGTGGACAAGTTCTACGAGCAGTACTTC. Its protein product is CASSLVDKFYEQYF.

By share, this clonotype counts as medium-sized. The chain couples TRBV7-6 to TRBJ2-2, with D hard to call. This CDR3 has 15 amino acids. V lost 2 bases and J lost 4, with 11 bases in between. From germline, CDR1 is SGHVS and CDR2 FNYEAQ. This chain's CDR3 is CASSLLPSRTGELFF. The DNA of the CDR3 is TGTGCCAGCAGCTTATTACCCAGTCGCACCGGGGAGCTGTTTTTT.

The rearrangement joins TRBV29-1 to TRBJ1-2; D is unresolved. V was trimmed by 1 base and J by 8 bases, leaving 11 bases between them. The CDR3 has 12 residues. Germline CDR1 reads SQVTM; CDR2 reads ANQGSEA. The CDR3 sequence is CSVEATGFGYTF. DNA of the CDR3: TGCAGCGTTGAAGCAACGGGGTTCGGCTACACCTTC.

This clonotype is classed as medium-sized (0.01 to 0.1%). V gene TRBV7-9 combines with J gene TRBJ2-3; D possibly corresponds to TRBD1 (5 bases). The CDR3 covers 14 residues. The germline gives CDR1 SEHNR, CDR2 FQNEAQ (reference sequence). Trimming removed 5 bases from V and 0 bases from J, with 9 bases in between. This CDR3 is CASSLRASTDTQYF. CDR3 DNA: TGTGCCAGCAGCCTCAGGGCAAGCACAGATACGCAGTATTTT.

Ten or more counts support this clonotype. The rearrangement uses TRBV9 and TRBJ2-7, with TRBD1 matching over 8 bases. Trimming removed 3 bases from V and 2 bases from J; junction bases left unmatched: 4. In germline, CDR1 is SGDLS, CDR2 YYNGEE. The CDR3 has 14 residues. The CDR3 loop reads CASSEQGVPYEQYF. CDR3 DNA: TGTGCCAGCAGCGAACAGGGGGTCCCCTACGAGCAGTACTTC.

This clonotype is labeled as medium-sized. The CDR3 reads CASRDSSTEAFF. The CDR3 DNA follows: TGCGCCAGCAGGGACAGTAGCACTGAAGCTTTCTTT. The chain recombines TRBV10-2 with TRBJ1-1; tentative D call: TRBD1 (6 bases). The CDR3 covers 12 residues. V was shortened by 6 bases and J by 4 bases, with 9 bases between the two germline ends. The germline CDR1 and CDR2 sequences are WSHSY and SAAADI.

Sample share makes this clonotype medium-sized. V gene TRBV14 combines with J gene TRBJ1-6; 7 bases are shared with TRBD1. CDR1 is SGHDN, CDR2 FVKESK, per germline. V lost 4 bases and J lost 5; bases outside the gene matches: 2. This CDR3 is built from 14 residues. The CDR3 loop reads CASSPDRDNSPLHF. The CDR3 coding sequence is TGTGCCAGCAGCCCCGACAGGGATAATTCACCCCTCCACTTT.

By its share, this clonotype is medium-sized. V is TRBV20-1 and J is TRBJ2-7, with 11 bases that match TRBD2. The V segment lost 3 bases and the J segment 0 bases; nucleotides outside the gene matches: 4. Germline assignment: CDR1 DFQATT and CDR2 SNEGSKA (reference sequence). The CDR3 loop spans 15 amino acids. The CDR3 here is CSASLLAGGSYEQYF. The CDR3 region has the DNA TGCAGTGCTAGCTTGCTAGCGGGGGGCTCCTACGAGCAGTACTTC.

The chain recombines TRBV18 with TRBJ2-3; 8 bases map to TRBD1. In germline, CDR1 is KGHSH, CDR2 LQKENI. V trimming: 3 bases; J trimming: 3 bases; junction bases outside the gene matches: 5. This CDR3 is built from 15 residues. The DNA of the CDR3 is TGTGCCAGCTCACCGAAGGACAGGGCAACAGATACGCAGTATTTT. This codes for CASSPKDRATDTQYF.

This clonotype qualifies as medium-sized. The J gene is TRBJ2-3, the V gene TRBV7-2; 11 bases are a match to TRBD1. Germline CDR1 is SGHTA and CDR2 is FQGNSA. With V trimmed by 5 bases and J by 5 bases, 3 bases remained unmatched. This CDR3 contains 14 residues. Here the CDR3 DNA reads TGTGCCAGCAGCCAGGACAGGGGGCGAGATACGCAGTATTTT. Protein sequence: CASSQDRGRDTQYF.

The chain has TRBV12-3 or TRBV12-4 and TRBJ2-1; no clear D. The V and J ends lost 9 bases and 6 bases respectively, with 15 bases between them. The CDR3 consists of 13 residues. CDR3 sequence (DNA): TGTGCCAGTCACGGGTACACGGGCAATGAGCAGTTCTTC. This gives the protein CASHGYTGNEQFF.

At least ten counts were recorded for this clonotype. This chain connects TRBV19 to TRBJ1-5, with D perhaps matching TRBD1 (5 bases). Germline V gene data show CDR1 as LNHDA and CDR2 as SQIVND (reference sequence). V lost 1 base and J 6 bases, leaving 13 bases between the germline ends. The CDR3 consists of 15 residues. The CDR3 DNA reads as TGTGCCAGTAGTATAGGGGCAGGGAGGGGTCAGCCCCAGCATTTT. Encoded protein: CASSIGAGRGQPQHF.

This clonotype is medium-sized by share. The CDR3 region has the DNA TGTGCCTGGAGTGACGGACAGGCGGCCACTGAAGCTTTCTTT. Translating it yields CAWSDGQAATEAFF. V usage is TRBV30 and J usage is TRBJ1-1; 7 positions agree with TRBD1. Germline CDR1 GTSNPN, CDR2 SVGIG (reference sequence). After removal of 1 base from V and 4 bases from J, the junction contained 6 bases not matched to a gene. The CDR3 sequence is 14 residues long.

By share of the sample, this clonotype is medium-sized (0.01 to 0.1%). This chain uses TRBV9 with TRBJ1-5; D is unclear. Germline CDR1 reads SGDLS; CDR2 reads YYNGEE. Trimming removed 4 bases from V and 7 bases from J, with 18 bases in between. The CDR3 is 15 amino acids. CDR3 coding DNA: TGTGCCAGCAGCCCCGAGGCAGGTTCCTTCCAGCCCCAGCATTTT. Translating it yields CASSPEAGSFQPQHF.